The clone carrying this T cell receptor beta chain has more than one count but fewer than ten. No antigen is known for it. The entry originates in a study of shared clonotypes between healthy human individuals. General study findings and limits: The rarefaction results pointed to incomplete sorted-subset sequencing despite large depth. Donor clonotype sharing was expected to depend on sequencing depth.

The donors, all of them Caucasian adults, lived in Nashville, Tennessee. CD45RA+ naive and CD45RA-negative memory subsets were separated from CD4+ cells. This table comes from immunoSEQ multiplex PCR, and its TCRdb copy is limited to in-frame clones, with some not included. The sample has over a million clones, around 76% seen once. CDR1 and CDR2 (germline): ENHRY, SYGVKD. Trimming removed 10 bases from V and 1 base from J, with 13 bases in between. This CDR3 is 13 amino acids long. The receptor comes from a man between 18 and 29 years old in good health. The chain joins TRBV10-3 to TRBJ1-1; D not certain. The material sequenced was memory CD4+ T cells sorted from blood. Subset in this sample: CD45RA-negative fraction. The CDR3 bases are TGTGCCACCGTAGGACCTACGAACACTGAAGCTTTCTTT. This sequence encodes CATVGPTNTEAFF.